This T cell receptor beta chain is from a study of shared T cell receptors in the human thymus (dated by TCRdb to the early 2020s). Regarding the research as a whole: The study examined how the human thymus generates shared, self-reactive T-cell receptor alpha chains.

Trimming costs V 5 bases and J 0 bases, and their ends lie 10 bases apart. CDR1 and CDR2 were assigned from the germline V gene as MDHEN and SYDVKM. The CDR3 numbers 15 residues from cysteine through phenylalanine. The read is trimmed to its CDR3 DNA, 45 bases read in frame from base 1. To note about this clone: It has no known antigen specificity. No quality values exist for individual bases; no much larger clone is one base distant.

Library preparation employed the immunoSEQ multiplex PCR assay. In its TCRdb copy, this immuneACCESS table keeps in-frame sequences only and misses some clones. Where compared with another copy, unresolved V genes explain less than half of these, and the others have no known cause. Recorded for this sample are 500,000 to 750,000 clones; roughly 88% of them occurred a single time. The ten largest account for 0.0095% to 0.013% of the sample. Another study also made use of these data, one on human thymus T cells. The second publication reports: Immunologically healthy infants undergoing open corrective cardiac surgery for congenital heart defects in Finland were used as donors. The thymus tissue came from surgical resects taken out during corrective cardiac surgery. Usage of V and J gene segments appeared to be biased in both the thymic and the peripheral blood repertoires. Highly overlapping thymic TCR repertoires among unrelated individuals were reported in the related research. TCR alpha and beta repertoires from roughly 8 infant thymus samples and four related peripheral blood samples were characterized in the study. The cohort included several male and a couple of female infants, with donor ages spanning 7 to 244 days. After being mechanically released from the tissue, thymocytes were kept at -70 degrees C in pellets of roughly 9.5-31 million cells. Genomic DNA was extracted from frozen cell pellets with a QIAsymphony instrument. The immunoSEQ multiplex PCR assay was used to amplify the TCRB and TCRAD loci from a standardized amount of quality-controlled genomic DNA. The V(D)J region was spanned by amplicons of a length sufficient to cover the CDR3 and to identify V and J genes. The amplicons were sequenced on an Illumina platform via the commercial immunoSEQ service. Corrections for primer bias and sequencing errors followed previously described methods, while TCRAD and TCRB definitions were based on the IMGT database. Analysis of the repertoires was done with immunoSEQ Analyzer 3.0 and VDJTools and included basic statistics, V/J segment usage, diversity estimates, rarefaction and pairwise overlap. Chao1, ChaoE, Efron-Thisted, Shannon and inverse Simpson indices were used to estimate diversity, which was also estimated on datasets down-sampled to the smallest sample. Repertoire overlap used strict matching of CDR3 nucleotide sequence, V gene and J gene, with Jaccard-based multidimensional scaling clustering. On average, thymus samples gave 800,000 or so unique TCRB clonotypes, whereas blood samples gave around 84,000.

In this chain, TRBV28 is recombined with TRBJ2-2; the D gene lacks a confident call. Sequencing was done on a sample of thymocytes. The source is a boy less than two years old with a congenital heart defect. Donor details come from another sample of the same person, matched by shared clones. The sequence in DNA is TGTGCCAGCAGTCCCCTGGGCTCGAACACCGGGGAGCTGTTTTTT. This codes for CASSPLGSNTGELFF.